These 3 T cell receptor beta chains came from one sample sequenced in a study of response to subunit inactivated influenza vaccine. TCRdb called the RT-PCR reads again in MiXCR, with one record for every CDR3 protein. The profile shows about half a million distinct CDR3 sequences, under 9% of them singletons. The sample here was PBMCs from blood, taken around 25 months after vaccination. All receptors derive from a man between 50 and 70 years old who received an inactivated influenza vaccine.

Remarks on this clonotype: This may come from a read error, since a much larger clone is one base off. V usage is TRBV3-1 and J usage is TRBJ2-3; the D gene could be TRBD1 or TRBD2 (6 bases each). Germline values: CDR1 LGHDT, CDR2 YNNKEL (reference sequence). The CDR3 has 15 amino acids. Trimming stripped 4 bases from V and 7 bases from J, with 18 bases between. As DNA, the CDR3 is TGTGCCAGCAGCCCCAGGGGCGGGGCCGCAAATACGCAGTATTTT. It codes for CASSPRGGAANTQYF.

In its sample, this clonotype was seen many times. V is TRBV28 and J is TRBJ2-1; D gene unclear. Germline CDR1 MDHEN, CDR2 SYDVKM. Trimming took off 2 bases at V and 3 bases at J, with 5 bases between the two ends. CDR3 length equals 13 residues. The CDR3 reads CASSLPNYNEQFF. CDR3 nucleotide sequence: TGTGCCAGCAGTTTACCCAACTACAATGAGCAGTTCTTC. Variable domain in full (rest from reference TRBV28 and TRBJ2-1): DVKVTQSSRYLVKRTGEKVFLECVQDMDHENMFWYRQDPGLGLRLIYFSYDVKMKEKGDIPEGYSVSREKKERFSLILESASTNQTSMYLCASSLPNYNEQFFGPGTRLTVL.

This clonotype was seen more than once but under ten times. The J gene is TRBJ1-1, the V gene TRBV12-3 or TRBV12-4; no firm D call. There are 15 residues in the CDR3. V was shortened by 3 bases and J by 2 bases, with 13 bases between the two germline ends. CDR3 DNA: TGTGCCAGCAGTTTGAATACTGGCGCTAACACTGAAGCTTTCTTT. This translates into CASSLNTGANTEAFF.